Below are 7 T cell receptor beta chains sequenced from a single sample in a study of blood T cells in healthy people across ages. With a J-beta primer mix and a sample-barcoded 5' primer, a second PCR ran about 7 to 11 cycles. TCRdb used MiXCR to reprocess the 5' RACE reads, holding one entry per CDR3 protein. The repertoire holds over a million distinct CDR3 sequences, with approximately 38% as singletons. What was sequenced was blood. The receptors come from a woman aged 18-29 years in good health.

V usage is TRBV6-2 or TRBV6-3 and J usage is TRBJ2-3; D unresolved. The CDR3 loop spans 15 amino acids. The V end was cut by 1 base, the J end by 5 bases, with 13 bases between. Germline CDR1 reads MNHEY; CDR2 reads SVGEGT. CDR3 sequence: CASSYWEKHGDTQYF. CDR3 nucleotide sequence: TGTGCCAGCAGTTACTGGGAAAAGCATGGAGATACGCAGTATTTT.

The chain combines TRBV12-5 with TRBJ2-7; D ambiguous. The V and J ends lost 3 bases and 7 bases respectively, with 16 bases between them. The germline V gene encodes CDR1 LGHNT and CDR2 FRNRAP. The CDR3 runs 14 residues. The CDR3 here is CASGFGSIYNEQYF. DNA of the CDR3: TGTGCTAGTGGTTTTGGTAGCATCTACAATGAGCAGTACTTC.

This clonotype has only one observation. The rearrangement joins TRBV4-1 to TRBJ2-7; 7 bases align to TRBD2. V dropped 0 bases and J dropped 2; count of bases not matched to a gene: 4. The CDR3 sequence is 15 residues long. The germline V gene has CDR1 MGHRA and CDR2 YSYEKL. CDR3 nucleotide sequence: TGCGCCAGCAGCCAAGAAGCGGGGAATCCCTACGAGCAGTACTTC. Its protein is CASSQEAGNPYEQYF.

This chain connects TRBV3-1 to TRBJ2-7; 7 nucleotides agree with TRBD2. Germline V gene lookup returns CDR1 LGHDT and CDR2 YNNKEL (reference sequence). The CDR3 consists of 18 residues. V gave up 0 bases and J gave up 4 bases; unmatched junction bases: 15. The CDR3 DNA is TGTGCCAGCAGCCAAGATACTTTGTTCGCGGCGGGGGTTTACGAGCAGTACTTC. Translation gives CASSQDTLFAAGVYEQYF.

The chain carries TRBV15 and TRBJ2-7; 11 bases map to TRBD2. CDR1 LNHNV and CDR2 YYDKDF come from the germline V gene (reference sequence). Unmatched junction bases numbered 21, after V lost 8 bases and J lost 6 bases. The CDR3 consists of 18 residues. CDR3 amino acids: CATGDPDSGRAHGLEQYF. The CDR3 region has the DNA TGTGCCACCGGCGATCCTGATAGCGGGAGGGCCCACGGGCTCGAGCAGTACTTC.

This clonotype was picked up many times. V usage is TRBV7-2 and J usage is TRBJ2-3; 12 bases align to TRBD2. CDR3 length equals 16 residues. The V gene end was trimmed by 5 bases and the J gene end by 1 base; junction bases not matched to a gene: 4. Germline V gives CDR1 SGHTA, CDR2 FQGNSA. In DNA form, the CDR3 reads TGTGCCAGCAGCCCTAGCGGGAGGGCCGGCACAGATACGCAGTATTTT. Its translation is CASSPSGRAGTDTQYF.

This clonotype has at least ten counts. DNA of the CDR3: TGTGCCAGCAGCCACGGGACAGACTACGAGCAGTACTTC. This gives the protein CASSHGTDYEQYF. The V gene is TRBV12-3 or TRBV12-4, the J gene TRBJ2-7, with 7 nucleotides matching TRBD1. The CDR3 runs to 13 residues. Germline trimming cut 6 bases from V and 3 bases from J; bases unmatched to any gene: 5.